The clone carrying this T cell receptor (beta chain) was recorded only once. The antigen remains undetermined. Only in-frame clones appear in the TCRdb table, and some are missing; sequencing was by immunoSEQ multiplex PCR. The sample lists about 2.4 million clones, under 95% occurring once. The sample originates from a study of shared clonotypes between healthy human individuals. Study-wide results and limits: Measured sharing among donors was expected to vary with sequencing depth. The naive CD4 repertoires of a few donors were compared, and approximately 5% of clonotypes were shared.

The CDR3 loop spans 14 amino acids. Germline CDR1 and CDR2: SGHKS and YYEKEE (reference sequence). V lost 0 bases and J 6 bases, leaving 10 bases between the germline ends. What was sequenced was naive CD4+ T cells from PBMCs. Subset specified: CD45RA+ positively selected. The genes are TRBV5-5 and TRBJ1-5, with D uncertain. The sequence derives from a man younger than 30 in good health. Some clones in this sample may be carry-over from other donors' samples. The CDR3 region is CASSLAGSSQPQHF. As DNA, the CDR3 is TGTGCCAGCAGCTTGGCCGGGAGTAGTCAGCCCCAGCATTTT.